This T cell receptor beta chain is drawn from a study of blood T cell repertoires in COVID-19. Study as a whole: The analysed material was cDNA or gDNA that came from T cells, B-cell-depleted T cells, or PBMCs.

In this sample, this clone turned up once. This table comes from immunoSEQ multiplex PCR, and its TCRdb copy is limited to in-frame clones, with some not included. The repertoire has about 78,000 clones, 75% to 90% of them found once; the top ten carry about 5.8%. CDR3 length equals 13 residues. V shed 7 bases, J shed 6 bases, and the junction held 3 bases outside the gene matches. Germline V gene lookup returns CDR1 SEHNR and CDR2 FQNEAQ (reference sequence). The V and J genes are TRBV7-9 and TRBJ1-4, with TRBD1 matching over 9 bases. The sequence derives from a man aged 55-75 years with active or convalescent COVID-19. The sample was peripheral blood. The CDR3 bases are TGTGCCAGCACCCGGACAGGGGATGAAAAACTGTTTTTT. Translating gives CASTRTGDEKLFF.